Listed here are 21 T cell receptor beta chains from one sample, sequenced in a study of control samples from healthy donors and cancer patients. TCRdb keeps only in-frame clones here, not all; method: immunoSEQ multiplex PCR. The sample shows about 73,000 clones, roughly 87% of them seen only once. Sequenced sample: blood. These receptors all stem from a woman aged 50 to 60 in good health.

The chain is built from TRBV7-8 and TRBJ1-4, with D perhaps matching TRBD1 (5 bases). The germline V and J ends were trimmed by 2 bases and 5 bases, with 9 bases remaining between them. CDR1 SGHVS and CDR2 FQNEAQ come from the germline V gene. The CDR3 runs 14 residues. DNA for the CDR3: TGTGCCAGCAGCTTACACAGGTTAAATGAAAAACTGTTTTTT. Encoded protein: CASSLHRLNEKLFF.

The chain joins TRBV29-1 to TRBJ1-2; 8 bases align to TRBD1. The CDR3 extends over 12 amino acids. Germline CDR1 is SQVTM and CDR2 is ANQGSEA. The ends lost 7 bases at V and 6 bases at J; junction bases unmatched: 7. CDR3 in DNA: TGCAGCGCGGACAGGGAGGAGGATGGCTACACCTTC. Residues: CSADREEDGYTF.

The V and J genes are TRBV9 and TRBJ2-5; the D is unclear. Between the trimmed V and J ends, which lost 0 bases and 2 bases, there was a span of 5 bases. Germline loops: CDR1 SGDLS, CDR2 YYNGEE. This CDR3 spans 13 amino acids. This chain's CDR3 is CASSVDQQETQYF. CDR3 DNA sequence: TGTGCCAGCAGCGTAGATCAACAAGAGACCCAGTACTTC.

The chain uses TRBV11-2 and TRBJ1-4, with 9 positions matching TRBD1. Germline CDR1 is SGHAT and CDR2 is FQNNGV. V lost 5 bases, J lost 7 bases, and 5 bases stayed unmatched. This CDR3 has 14 residues. The CDR3 DNA follows: TGTGCCAGCAGCCCGGGACAGGGTGGTGAAAAACTGTTTTTT. This gives the protein CASSPGQGGEKLFF.

This clone was detected only once. The rearrangement links TRBV7-3 to TRBJ2-2, with 12 bases matching TRBD2. V lost 2 bases to trimming and J lost 1 base; unmatched junction nucleotides: 5. There are 18 residues in the CDR3. The V gene's germline CDR1 is SGHTA and CDR2 FQGTGA. The CDR3 DNA reads TGTGCCAGCAGCTTACTGCCTAGCGGGAGGGAGAACACCGGGGAGCTGTTTTTT. Translated: CASSLLPSGRENTGELFF.

This clone was recorded once. The junction shows a germline mismatch at one end, possibly a read error. The chain uses TRBV7-9 and TRBJ1-1; 7 bases are shared with TRBD1. The CDR3 extends over 15 amino acids. Germline V CDR1 and CDR2: SEHNR, FQNEAQ (reference sequence). The CDR3 loop reads CASSLQGVRDTEAFF. CDR3 nucleotides: TGTGCCAGCAGCTTACAGGGGGTTAGGGACACGGAAGCTTTCTTT.

The chain carries TRBV10-3 and TRBJ1-2; 7 bases match TRBD1. Germline CDR1 ENHRY, CDR2 SYGVKD. The CDR3 is 12 amino acids. With V trimmed by 10 bases and J by 4 bases, 6 bases remained unmatched. The CDR3 is CATNTGAYGYTF. The CDR3 DNA follows: TGTGCCACCAACACAGGGGCCTATGGCTACACCTTC.

As to this clone: The junction does not match germline at one end; this may be a read error. This specimen includes other DNA sequences encoding the same CDR3. The chain joins TRBV7-3 to TRBJ2-7; 12 positions agree with TRBD2. CDR3 length equals 15 residues. Per germline, CDR1 SGHTA and CDR2 FQGTGA. DNA of the CDR3: TGTGCCAGTAGCTTAGCGACTAGCGGGAGTAGCGAGCAGTACTTC. Its protein product is CASSLATSGSSEQYF. The whole variable domain, filled in from reference TRBV7-3 and TRBJ2-7, reads GAGVSQTPSNKVTEKGKYVELRCDPISGHTALYWYRQSLGQGPEFLIYFQGTGAADDSGLPNDRFFAVRPEGSVSTLKIQRTERGDSAVYLCASSLATSGSSEQYFGPGTRLTVT.

This clone ranks as medium-sized. The chain links TRBV19 to TRBJ2-7; D gene uncertain. This CDR3 has 14 amino acids. The germline V and J ends were trimmed by 6 bases and 2 bases, with 14 bases remaining between them. Germline CDR1 and CDR2: LNHDA and SQIVND (reference sequence). This chain's CDR3 is CASSPRRVAYEQYF. Written as DNA, the CDR3 is TGTGCCAGTAGCCCACGAAGGGTAGCCTACGAGCAGTACTTC.

The chain employs TRBV7-6 and TRBJ2-3; no clear D gene. CDR3 length: 11 residues. V lost 2 bases, J lost 5 bases, and 2 bases lay in between. CDR1 is SGHVS and CDR2 is FNYEAQ in the germline V gene. The CDR3 sequence: CASSLQDTQYF. CDR3 sequence (DNA): TGTGCCAGCAGCTTACAAGATACGCAGTATTTT.

The rearrangement joins TRBV3-1 (or the pseudogene TRBV3-2) to TRBJ2-5, with TRBD2 identical over 8 bases. This CDR3 comprises 18 residues. CDR1 LGHDT and CDR2 YNNKEL come from the germline V gene (reference sequence). Trimming took 4 bases from V and 2 from J; bases not matched to a gene: 15. The CDR3 loop is CASSLTTPGLVFQETQYF. Written as DNA, the CDR3 is TGTGCCAGCAGCCTAACCACACCGGGACTAGTTTTTCAAGAGACCCAGTACTTC.

The chain is built from TRBV11-2 and TRBJ2-3, with D perhaps TRBD2 (5 bases). Germline-derived CDR1 and CDR2 are SGHAT and FQNNGV. This CDR3 has 15 residues. V dropped 4 bases and J dropped 1 base, with 12 bases sitting between them. This CDR3 is CASSSVRERTDTQYF. The CDR3 coding sequence is TGTGCCAGCAGCTCGGTAAGGGAGCGCACAGATACGCAGTATTTT.

This chain links TRBV3-1 (or the pseudogene TRBV3-2) with TRBJ2-1; 14 bases match TRBD2. The CDR3 sequence is 17 residues long. V lost 2 bases to trimming and J lost 9 bases; unmatched junction nucleotides: 9. Germline CDR1 is LGHDT and CDR2 is YNNKEL (reference sequence). The CDR3 spells CASSQRAGLAGEGEQFF. DNA for the CDR3: TGTGCCAGCAGCCAAAGGGCGGGACTAGCGGGAGAGGGTGAGCAGTTCTTC.

J is TRBJ2-3 and V is TRBV5-1; D may match TRBD1 or TRBD2 (5 bases each). Per germline, CDR1 SGHRS and CDR2 YFSETQ. This CDR3 has 14 residues. V was shortened by 4 bases and J by 2 bases, with 11 bases between the two germline ends. In DNA, the CDR3 is TGCGCCAGCAGCGGGGGAAGTCACACAGATACGCAGTATTTT. Protein: CASSGGSHTDTQYF.

This chain joins TRBV28 and TRBJ1-1, with TRBD1 matching 8 bases. Germline V gene sequence: CDR1 MDHEN, CDR2 SYDVKM. The CDR3 has 13 amino acids. V dropped 2 bases and J dropped 5; count of bases not matched to a gene: 1. The CDR3 nucleotides are TGTGCCAGCAGTTTAGACAGGGGAACTGAAGCTTTCTTT. It translates to CASSLDRGTEAFF.

This clone appeared a single time. The chain joins TRBV6-5 to TRBJ2-2; 10 nucleotides agree with TRBD2. The V segment lost 7 bases and the J segment 8 bases; nucleotides outside the gene matches: 10. The CDR3 is made up of 15 amino acids. In germline, CDR1 is MNHEY, CDR2 SVGAGI. The CDR3 DNA reads as TGTGCCAGCACCCCCAGCGGGAGGGCCTTAGGGGAGCTGTTTTTT. As protein: CASTPSGRALGELFF.

V and J are TRBV28 and TRBJ2-1; no clear D gene. Trimming took 7 bases from V and 7 from J, leaving 8 bases between them. The germline CDR1 and CDR2 sequences are MDHEN and SYDVKM. The CDR3 length is 11 residues. In nucleotides, the CDR3 is TGTGCCAGCAACCTAGTAAATGAGCAGTTCTTC. Translation: CASNLVNEQFF. Looking up the rest from reference TRBV28 and TRBJ2-1 gives the full variable domain: DVKVTQSSRYLVKRTGEKVFLECVQDMDHENMFWYRQDPGLGLRLIYFSYDVKMKEKGDIPEGYSVSREKKERFSLILESASTNQTSMYLCASNLVNEQFFGPGTRLTVL.

The rearrangement joins TRBV6-1 to TRBJ2-3; 7 bases fit TRBD1. With 4 bases clipped from V and 1 base from J, the junction kept 8 bases outside the gene matches. The CDR3 runs to 16 residues. Germline loops: CDR1 MNHNS, CDR2 SASEGT. The CDR3 coding sequence is TGTGCCAGCAGTGCCCTACAGGGGCTTGGCACAGATACGCAGTATTTT. This translates into CASSALQGLGTDTQYF.

The table lists this clone with a few counts. The chain is built from TRBV28 and TRBJ2-7; 10 nucleotides agree with TRBD1. The CDR3 sequence is 16 residues long. The germline V gene encodes CDR1 MDHEN and CDR2 SYDVKM. J lost 1 base, V lost 6 bases, and 9 bases had no gene match. The CDR3 here is CASRGSRDRGSYEQYF. Here the CDR3 DNA reads TGTGCCAGCAGGGGCAGCCGGGACAGGGGATCCTACGAGCAGTACTTC.

The count of this clone is one. The V and J genes are TRBV9 and TRBJ1-2; tentative D call: TRBD1 (6 bases). The germline gives CDR1 SGDLS, CDR2 YYNGEE. The CDR3 runs to 14 residues. V lost 4 bases and J 8 bases, leaving 18 bases between the germline ends. The CDR3 coding sequence is TGTGCCAGCAGCCCAACAGGGTCGATGGGAGGCTACACCTTC. As protein: CASSPTGSMGGYTF.

This sequence joins TRBV12-3 or TRBV12-4 and TRBJ2-5, with a tentative D call TRBD1 (5 bases). V was shortened by 5 bases and J by 8 bases, with 15 bases between the two germline ends. The CDR3 consists of 13 residues. Here the CDR3 reads CASSLTVLGTQYF. In nucleotides, the CDR3 is TGTGCCAGCAGTCTGACAGTCCTGGGCACCCAGTACTTC.